Following are 13 T cell receptor beta chains from one sample sequenced in a study of T cell responses to AZD1222 COVID-19 vaccine (dated by TCRdb to 2020 to 2023). Library method: the immunoSEQ multiplex PCR assay. TCRdb obtained this table from immuneACCESS and retained in-frame rearrangements with V and J assigned. These tables miss some clones; where compared with another copy, unresolved V genes account for less than half of the shortfall, and the remainder is unexplained. This sample has 120,000 to 150,000 clones in its table, and around four fifths of those were observed once. Clones ranked in the top ten supply about 4% of the sample. The time point label here, explained by the study, means: baseline before first vaccination. The meaning of the sample's treatment or condition label: meningococcal conjugate vaccine given as trial control. The input for sequencing was peripheral blood, taken on day 0 of MenACWY control vaccination. The receptors here all came from an adult in good health.

This clone was found once. V gene TRBV19 combines with J gene TRBJ2-5; TRBD1 matches at 11 bases. The germline V gene has CDR1 LNHDA and CDR2 SQIVND (reference sequence). CDR3 size: 15 residues. Unmatched junction bases numbered 7, after V lost 5 bases and J lost 5 bases. The CDR3 is CASSPGTGGLETQYF. The CDR3 DNA sequence: TGTGCCAGTAGTCCTGGGACAGGGGGTTTGGAGACCCAGTACTTC.

The chain is built from TRBV6-4 and TRBJ2-3; D unresolved. The CDR3 covers 14 residues. Deletions cut 2 bases from V and 3 bases from J, with 9 bases between. Germline V gene data show CDR1 as MRHNA and CDR2 as SNTAGT. CDR3 sequence (DNA): TGTGCCAGCAGTGACAACGGCGGTACAGATACGCAGTATTTT. The encoded protein is CASSDNGGTDTQYF.

J is TRBJ1-5 and V is TRBV19, with a possible D match to TRBD1 (5 bases). Looked up from germline, CDR1 is LNHDA and CDR2 is SQIVND (reference sequence). This CDR3 spans 14 amino acids. With 6 bases removed from V and 0 bases from J, the gap between germline ends came to 9 bases. In nucleotides, the CDR3 is TGTGCCAGTAGGGCAGGGAATAGCAATCAGCCCCAGCATTTT. Its translation is CASRAGNSNQPQHF.

This CDR3 is CASSEARGRMAEAFF. The CDR3 DNA is TGTGCCAGCAGTGAAGCTAGGGGGAGAATGGCTGAAGCTTTCTTT. V and J are TRBV2 and TRBJ1-1, with a weak D call TRBD1 (6 bases). In germline, CDR1 is SNHLY, CDR2 FYNNEI. V lost 0 bases, J lost 6 bases, and 14 bases lay in between. This CDR3 has 15 amino acids.

Many counts were recorded for this clone. CDR3 in DNA: TGTGCCAGCAGCCAGCGGGAGAGCTCCTACAATGAGCAGTTCTTC. Translated: CASSQRESSYNEQFF. The chain is built from TRBV7-9 and TRBJ2-1, with TRBD2 identical over 8 bases. CDR1 is SEHNR and CDR2 is FQNEAQ in the germline V gene (reference sequence). CDR3 length: 15 residues. V shed 5 bases and J 0 bases; nucleotides not matched to a gene: 3.

The chain joins TRBV5-1 to TRBJ1-4; a weak D match, TRBD1 (5 bases). CDR1 SGHRS and CDR2 YFSETQ come from the germline V gene. This CDR3 is 16 amino acids long. V dropped 1 base and J dropped 4 bases, with 14 bases sitting between them. The CDR3 coding sequence is TGCGCCAGCAGCTTGCTCGGGACCTCCCTTAATGAAAAACTGTTTTTT. Its protein product is CASSLLGTSLNEKLFF.

The chain recombines TRBV5-4 with TRBJ1-2; no definite D call. Trimming took off 0 bases at V and 0 bases at J, with 6 bases between the two ends. The CDR3 length is 14 residues. The germline CDR1 and CDR2 sequences are SGHNT and YYREEE (reference sequence). This chain's CDR3 is CASSLGGSNYGYTF. The DNA of the CDR3 is TGTGCCAGCAGCTTGGGGGGTTCTAACTATGGCTACACCTTC.

The rearrangement joins TRBV4-2 to TRBJ2-1, with 7 bases fitting TRBD1. This CDR3 has 15 residues. V shed 4 bases, J shed 5 bases, and the junction held 8 bases outside the gene matches. Germline V gene data show CDR1 as LGHNA and CDR2 as YNFKEQ. The chain's CDR3 is CASSPRQGFNNEQFF. The CDR3 DNA reads TGTGCCAGCAGCCCGCGACAGGGTTTCAACAATGAGCAGTTCTTC.

About this clone itself: Other DNA sequences from this sample encode an identical CDR3 as well. The chain recombines TRBV5-4 with TRBJ1-2, with D maybe TRBD1 (5 bases). The germline gives CDR1 SGHNT, CDR2 YYREEE (reference sequence). The CDR3 covers 13 residues. V lost 0 bases to trimming and J lost 8 bases, with 11 bases between them. The CDR3: CASSLGQGLGYTF. In DNA form, the CDR3 reads TGTGCCAGCAGCTTGGGGCAGGGTTTAGGCTACACCTTC. The variable domain in full, completed from reference TRBV5-4 and TRBJ1-2, reads ETGVTQSPTHLIKTRGQQVTLRCSSQSGHNTVSWYQQALGQGPQFIFQYYREEENGRGNFPPRFSGLQFPNYSSELNVNALELDDSALYLCASSLGQGLGYTFGSGTRLTVV.

This chain links TRBV28 with TRBJ1-1; no reliable D call. V was pared by 5 bases and J by 1 base, with 8 bases between. The CDR3 runs to 13 residues. Germline CDR1 is MDHEN and CDR2 is SYDVKM. The CDR3 spells CASSGRPNTEAFF. The CDR3 nucleotides are TGTGCCAGCAGTGGACGCCCGAACACTGAAGCTTTCTTT. The full variable domain, its missing parts supplied by reference TRBV28 and TRBJ1-1, is DVKVTQSSRYLVKRTGEKVFLECVQDMDHENMFWYRQDPGLGLRLIYFSYDVKMKEKGDIPEGYSVSREKKERFSLILESASTNQTSMYLCASSGRPNTEAFFGQGTRLTVV.

The genes are TRBV13 and TRBJ1-1, with unresolved D. The germline gives CDR1 PRHDT, CDR2 FYEKMQ (reference sequence). The CDR3 contains 13 residues. Between the trimmed V and J ends, which lost 2 bases and 3 bases, there was a span of 7 bases. The DNA for the CDR3 is TGTGCCAGCAGCTTATTCCAGGACACTGAAGCTTTCTTT. It encodes CASSLFQDTEAFF.

The chain employs TRBV14 and TRBJ2-1; 9 bases map to TRBD1. V shed 6 bases and J 9 bases; nucleotides not matched to a gene: 9. Per the germline V gene, CDR1 is SGHDN and CDR2 is FVKESK. The length of the CDR3 is 14 residues. The CDR3 region is CASSRQGDMAEQFF. The CDR3 nucleotides are TGTGCCAGCAGTCGACAGGGGGACATGGCTGAGCAGTTCTTC.

V and J are TRBV5-1 and TRBJ1-1; no firm D call. The V end lost 0 bases, the J end lost 0 bases, and 12 bases lay between the germline ends. The CDR3 is 16 amino acids. CDR1 is SGHRS and CDR2 is YFSETQ in the germline V gene. The CDR3 sequence is CASSLELGSLNTEAFF. In nucleotides, the CDR3 is TGCGCCAGCAGCTTGGAACTAGGGTCCCTGAACACTGAAGCTTTCTTT.